The entry that follows covers one TCR beta chain sequence. Its matching antigen is unknown. Trimming removed 4 bases from V and 4 bases from J, with 26 bases in between. This CDR3 spans 18 amino acids. Germline V lookup: CDR1 SGHVS, CDR2 FQNEAQ. The sample originates from a study of T cell responses to AZD1222 COVID-19 vaccine. Study results and limitations: Regions 160-218 and 743-854 dominated among vaccine-associated CD4 TCRs spanning spike. Donor demographics were predominantly white British with a female majority; clonal diversity may be underestimated. Spike-specific TCR breadth and depth both grew after two AZD1222 doses. The repertoires were collected only after the peak T cell response.

Profiled with immunoSEQ multiplex PCR; TCRdb holds only in-frame clones, not every one. The sample lists around 66,000 clones; roughly 78% were seen once. The V gene is TRBV7-8, the J gene TRBJ2-7; D gene uncertain. This sequence originates from an adult in good health. The sequencing here drew on peripheral blood, taken on day 0 of MenACWY control vaccination. The CDR3 loop reads CASSSLVRAADTSYEQYF. The DNA of the CDR3 is TGTGCCAGCAGCTCCCTTGTTAGAGCTGCCGATACCAGTTACGAGCAGTACTTC.